This note documents a single T cell receptor beta chain sequence. Its antigen is still unknown. The CDR3 contains 14 residues. Germline lookup yields CDR1 MNHNS and CDR2 SASEGT. The sample comes from a study of T cells expressing NK-cell markers. Study as a whole: Sorted T-cell subsets CD3+CD56+NKG2C+, CD3+CD56+NKG2C- and CD3+CD56-NKG2C+ were TCR beta-sequenced. Seropositivity for HCMV was found in seven of the eight sequenced donors, with one seronegative. General study results and limits: Of the CD8+ T cells in about 6 donors, roughly 1.0-7.5% belonged to dominant NKG2C+ clonotypes.

TCRdb re-called the 5' RACE reads; every CDR3 protein appears as one record, without DNA. The sample data list about 260,000 distinct CDR3 sequences. This sequence was found in a man younger than 35 in good health. The sequenced material came from blood T cells: a sorted CD56 or NKG2C T cell subset, CD4+ or CD8+ T cells, or bulk PBMC T cells (not recorded which). The gene calls are TRBV6-1 and TRBJ1-1; the D call from TCRdb, TRBD1, cannot be confirmed without DNA. This CDR3 reads CASTPTGGSTEAFF.